The 9 T cell receptor beta chains listed next were all sequenced from one sample in a study of T cells after yellow fever vaccination. TCRdb re-derived calls from the 5' RACE reads in MiXCR, one entry per CDR3 protein. The data show about 220,000 distinct CDR3 sequences, more than 6.5% seen once. The material was CD4+ T cells sorted from PBMCs, obtained on the day of the yellow fever booster vaccination. The origin of the receptors is a man in his thirties or forties who received the YFV17D yellow fever vaccine.

The J gene is TRBJ2-7, the V gene TRBV29-1; D uncertain. From germline, CDR1 is SQVTM and CDR2 ANQGSEA. The CDR3 length is 11 residues. The V and J ends lost 6 bases and 6 bases respectively, with 12 bases between them. The CDR3 here is CSVLLGSEQYF. The CDR3, as DNA: TGCAGCGTCCTTCTCGGTTCCGAGCAGTACTTC.

The V gene is TRBV3-1, the J gene TRBJ2-1, with 10 bases matching TRBD2. Germline V CDR1 and CDR2: LGHDT, YNNKEL (reference sequence). This CDR3 spans 18 amino acids. V lost 8 bases, J lost 2 bases, and 15 bases stayed unmatched. CDR3 loop: CASCPPSSGRQAYNEQFF. Written as DNA, the CDR3 is TGTGCCAGCTGTCCTCCCTCTAGCGGGAGACAAGCCTACAATGAGCAGTTCTTC.

The table lists this clonotype with a few counts. This chain joins TRBV10-3 and TRBJ1-6; TRBD1 is a possible D gene (6 bases). The CDR3 spans 14 residues. V dropped 0 bases and J dropped 10 bases, with 10 bases sitting between them. Germline values: CDR1 ENHRY, CDR2 SYGVKD. CDR3 nucleotides: TGTGCCATCAGTGAGTCCAGGGGAGAATCACCCCTCCACTTT. This sequence encodes CAISESRGESPLHF.

This clonotype was observed at least ten times. J is TRBJ2-5 and V is TRBV7-3; weak D call: TRBD1 (6 bases). The germline V gene encodes CDR1 SGHTA and CDR2 FQGTGA. V was cut by 5 bases and J by 2 bases, with 9 bases left in between. The CDR3 runs to 13 residues. CDR3 sequence: CASSLGHQETQYF. The CDR3 DNA follows: TGTGCCAGCAGCCTGGGACATCAAGAGACCCAGTACTTC.

This clonotype appeared a few times. DNA of the CDR3: TGCGCCAGCAGCGCAGGGGAGGACACTGAAGCTTTCTTT. Protein: CASSAGEDTEAFF. V gene TRBV5-1 combines with J gene TRBJ1-1; D possibly corresponds to TRBD1 (6 bases). Germline V gene lookup returns CDR1 SGHRS and CDR2 YFSETQ. Trimming took 4 bases from V and 3 from J, leaving 10 bases between them. The CDR3 is 13 residues long.

This clonotype was picked up a small number of times. This chain links TRBV5-8 with TRBJ2-5; 10 bases fit TRBD2. The V and J ends lost 0 bases and 2 bases, in that order; junction bases with no gene match: 4. The CDR3 has 16 amino acids. Germline loops: CDR1 SGHTS, CDR2 YDEGEE. The CDR3 loop reads CASSLGWTSGQETQYF. CDR3 bases: TGTGCCAGCAGCTTGGGCTGGACTAGCGGACAAGAGACCCAGTACTTC.

This sequence joins TRBV7-6 and TRBJ2-5; TRBD2 matches 7 bases. The CDR3 has 15 amino acids. CDR1 and CDR2 (germline): SGHVS, FNYEAQ. The V gene end was trimmed by 5 bases and the J gene end by 3 bases; junction bases not matched to a gene: 9. The CDR3 nucleotides are TGTGCCAGCAGCCCAGTGGGGGGGGGTGAAGAGACCCAGTACTTC. This translates into CASSPVGGGEETQYF. The complete variable domain, with remaining parts taken from reference TRBV7-6 and TRBJ2-5, reads GAGVSQSPRYKVTKRGQDVALRCDPISGHVSLYWYRQALGQGPEFLTYFNYEAQQDKSGLPNDRFSAERPEGSISTLTIQRTEQRDSAMYRCASSPVGGGEETQYFGPGTRLLVL.

In this sample, this clonotype turned up a few times. V is TRBV10-1 and J is TRBJ2-5; D not certain. Germline CDR1 reads WNHNN; CDR2 reads SYGVQD (reference sequence). The ends were cut back, 2 bases at V and 2 bases at J, with 15 bases in the middle. The CDR3 is made up of 16 amino acids. For the CDR3, the DNA is TGCGCCAGCAGTGAGGGAAAACGAGCGTCACAAGAGACCCAGTACTTC. This codes for CASSEGKRASQETQYF.

This clonotype showed up many times. The rearrangement joins TRBV4-3 to TRBJ2-7; no reliable D call. Trimming removed 2 bases at V and 3 bases at J, with 8 bases between. The V gene's germline CDR1 is LGHNA and CDR2 YSLEER. The CDR3 sequence is 13 residues long. The CDR3 DNA reads as TGCGCCAGCAGCCAACGTGTCGGCTACGAGCAGTACTTC. This translates into CASSQRVGYEQYF.